This T cell receptor beta chain was captured in a study of blood T cell repertoires in COVID-19. The CDR3 extends over 15 amino acids. Using immunoSEQ multiplex PCR, the repertoire was profiled, and TCRdb retains in-frame clones only, with some absent. The sample comprises some 240,000 clones, 80% to 90% of which are singletons, and roughly a tenth rests with the top ten. The V call is TRBV21-1, the J call TRBJ2-7; the table names TRBD1, a call not compared with the DNA. TRBV21-1 is flagged as a pseudogene. The sequence derives from a woman between 65 and 79 years old with COVID-19, enrolled during active disease. Sample: peripheral blood. The CDR3 DNA is TGTGCCAGCAGCAATCGGACAATAAGGGCCTACGAGCAGTACTTC. Translated: CASSNRTIRAYEQYF.